The 15 T cell receptor beta chains below come from one sample, sequenced in a study of post-analysis software for immune sequencing data. Study observations and caveats: Higher frequency in patients than in controls was seen for roughly five TRBV segments, with TRBV5-6, TRBV5-1 and TRBV20-1 among them.

Prepared libraries of TCR beta cDNA carried unique molecular identifiers. TCRdb re-called the PCR reads through MiXCR, storing one row per CDR3 protein. The sample shows hundreds of thousands of distinct CDR3 sequences, just under 30% of them seen only once. These receptors' targets are unknown. Sequencing was carried out using blood. Receptors were obtained from a girl aged 10 to 17 with multiple sclerosis.

This clonotype has just a few counts. The chain is built from TRBV3-1 and TRBJ1-1, with D possibly matching TRBD1 (6 bases). Germline assignment: CDR1 LGHDT and CDR2 YNNKEL (reference sequence). The CDR3 is 13 residues long. V gave up 3 bases and J gave up 7 bases, with 12 bases separating them. This CDR3 is CASSQGGAGEAFF. The CDR3 bases are TGTGCCAGCAGCCAGGGGGGGGCGGGTGAAGCTTTCTTT.

The rearrangement joins TRBV20-1 to TRBJ2-3; 11 nucleotides line up with TRBD2. Trimming cost V 3 bases and J 3 bases; bases outside gene matches: 11. CDR1 and CDR2 from the germline V gene are DFQATT and SNEGSKA (reference sequence). The CDR3 runs to 17 residues. The CDR3: CSASLAGGTLGTDTQYF. In DNA form, the CDR3 reads TGCAGTGCTAGCCTAGCGGGGGGCACTCTGGGGACAGATACGCAGTATTTT.

This clonotype was seen only a few times. The chain links TRBV20-1 to TRBJ2-1, with a tentative D call TRBD2 (6 bases). CDR1 and CDR2 (germline): DFQATT, SNEGSKA (reference sequence). CDR3 length equals 15 residues. V shed 3 bases and J shed 7 bases, with 19 bases lying between them. The CDR3 sequence: CSASGGFSGANEQFF. For the CDR3, the DNA is TGCAGTGCTAGTGGTGGGTTTAGCGGAGCAAATGAGCAGTTCTTC.

This sequence joins TRBV6-1 and TRBJ1-2; 8 bases are shared with TRBD1. The CDR3 extends over 15 amino acids. With V trimmed by 7 bases and J by 4 bases, 11 bases remained unmatched. Per the germline V gene, CDR1 is MNHNS and CDR2 is SASEGT. DNA for the CDR3: TGTGCCAGCATCTTCGGACAGGGAAGGGCCTATGGCTACACCTTC. This translates into CASIFGQGRAYGYTF.

The chain links TRBV9 to TRBJ1-2; 7 bases agree with TRBD1. Germline CDR1 and CDR2: SGDLS and YYNGEE. Trimming at V came to 7 bases and at J to 2 bases, leaving 2 bases not matched to a gene. The CDR3 contains 12 residues. CDR3 coding DNA: TGTGCCAGCGGGGGACAGAACTATGGCTACACCTTC. Translating it yields CASGGQNYGYTF. The full variable domain, its missing parts supplied by reference TRBV9 and TRBJ1-2, is DSGVTQTPKHLITATGQRVTLRCSPRSGDLSVYWYQQSLDQGLQFLIQYYNGEERAKGNILERFSAQQFPDLHSELNLSSLELGDSALYFCASGGQNYGYTFGSGTRLTVV.

The V call is TRBV18, the J call TRBJ2-7; D might be TRBD1 (6 bases). Germline V gene sequence: CDR1 KGHSH, CDR2 LQKENI. The CDR3 loop spans 15 amino acids. V lost 6 bases to trimming and J lost 0 bases, with 15 bases between them. The DNA of the CDR3 is TGTGCCAGCTCGCCGGCTGCAGGGGACTCCTACGAGCAGTACTTC. Protein product: CASSPAAGDSYEQYF.

The chain is built from TRBV25-1 and TRBJ2-5; 10 bases fit TRBD1. The CDR3 spans 16 residues. V trimming: 5 bases; J trimming: 5 bases; junction bases outside the gene matches: 11. The germline CDR1 and CDR2 sequences are MGHDK and SYGVNS. The CDR3 DNA reads as TGTGCCAGCAGTCACGACAGGGGGCACAAAGGGGAGACCCAGTACTTC. This sequence encodes CASSHDRGHKGETQYF.

This clonotype was observed a handful of times. The chain joins TRBV5-1 to TRBJ2-1, with D uncertain. The V end was cut by 0 bases, the J end by 10 bases, with 11 bases between. Germline V gene lookup returns CDR1 SGHRS and CDR2 YFSETQ. The CDR3 extends over 13 amino acids. CDR3 DNA: TGCGCCAGCAGCTTGGGGGTCGATCGGGAGCAGTTCTTC. It specifies CASSLGVDREQFF.

This clonotype has a handful of counts. The chain employs TRBV29-1 and TRBJ2-1, with D hard to call. The V gene's germline CDR1 is SQVTM and CDR2 ANQGSEA. The CDR3 covers 14 residues. Trimming removed 8 bases from V and 0 bases from J, with 14 bases in between. The CDR3 protein is CSPIPADSYNEQFF. The CDR3 bases are TGCAGCCCAATCCCGGCGGACTCCTACAATGAGCAGTTCTTC.

This clonotype has just a few counts. This chain joins TRBV12-3 or TRBV12-4 and TRBJ2-1; 7 bases line up with TRBD1. The trim removed 7 bases at V and 2 bases at J, leaving 8 bases unmatched. This CDR3 is 15 amino acids long. CDR3 region: CASTLTGEPYNEQFF. Here the CDR3 DNA reads TGTGCCAGCACCCTAACAGGGGAACCCTACAATGAGCAGTTCTTC.

This sequence joins TRBV6-1 and TRBJ1-2; D perhaps matches TRBD1 (6 bases). V was cut by 6 bases and J by 0 bases, with 11 bases left in between. This CDR3 has 14 amino acids. Germline CDR1 is MNHNS and CDR2 is SASEGT. The CDR3 bases are TGTGCCAGCAGGAGGACAGTAACTAACTATGGCTACACCTTC. Protein sequence: CASRRTVTNYGYTF.

In its sample, this clonotype was seen many times. CDR3 in DNA: TGTGCCAGCAGTTACTGGGGGGGAGAGTCCTACAATGAGCAGTTCTTC. Translating it yields CASSYWGGESYNEQFF. This rearrangement joins TRBV6-5 to TRBJ2-1; 7 positions agree with TRBD2. CDR1 is MNHEY, CDR2 SVGAGI, per germline. Losses at the gene ends were 1 base for V and 1 base for J; bases not matched to a gene: 4. The CDR3 is made up of 16 amino acids.

The rearrangement links TRBV10-3 to TRBJ2-7; no clear D. V was clipped by 0 bases and J by 3 bases, with 6 bases between them. The germline V gene has CDR1 ENHRY and CDR2 SYGVKD. The CDR3 is 13 amino acids. The CDR3 region is CAISESDGYEQYF. CDR3 in DNA: TGTGCCATCAGTGAGTCGGATGGCTACGAGCAGTACTTC.

The chain couples TRBV20-1 to TRBJ2-7; TRBD2 is a possible D gene (6 bases). The CDR3 has 13 residues. V lost 7 bases and J 2 bases, leaving 15 bases between the germline ends. Germline V gene data show CDR1 as DFQATT and CDR2 as SNEGSKA (reference sequence). CDR3 in amino acids: CSVRAGSTYEQYF. CDR3 nucleotide sequence: TGCAGTGTTAGGGCCGGGAGTACCTACGAGCAGTACTTC.

This clonotype was recorded a few times. The V and J genes are TRBV3-1 and TRBJ2-1, with 7 bases identical to TRBD1. This CDR3 region has 15 residues. CDR1 and CDR2 from the germline V gene are LGHDT and YNNKEL (reference sequence). The ends lost 2 bases at V and 5 bases at J; junction bases unmatched: 6. CDR3 sequence: CASSQPRGGHNEQFF. The CDR3 coding sequence is TGTGCCAGCAGCCAACCCAGAGGGGGCCACAATGAGCAGTTCTTC.